Following are 12 T cell receptor beta chains from one sample sequenced in a study of cytomegalovirus exposure and HLA in healthy donors. Use of 60 Vbeta and 13 Jbeta primers characterized the PCR. The protocol was immunoSEQ multiplex PCR, while the TCRdb copy is restricted to in-frame clones and leaves out a portion. The repertoire holds some 150,000 clones, approximately 80% seen once, with approximately 6% in the top ten. Sequences were obtained from PBMCs. The receptors come from a young man in good health and CMV-seropositive.

The chain joins TRBV14 to TRBJ2-7; TRBD2 aligns across 8 bases. The V and J ends lost 5 bases and 2 bases, in that order; junction bases with no gene match: 5. Germline loops: CDR1 SGHDN, CDR2 FVKESK. The CDR3 totals 14 residues. The CDR3 region has the DNA TGTGCCAGCAGCGGAGCGGGAGTGGCCTACGAGCAGTACTTC. The encoded protein is CASSGAGVAYEQYF.

The chain uses TRBV7-9 and TRBJ2-5; D is unresolved. Germline loops: CDR1 SEHNR, CDR2 FQNEAQ (reference sequence). Trimming stripped 1 base from V and 0 bases from J, with 6 bases between. The CDR3 runs to 14 residues. CDR3 nucleotide sequence: TGTGCCAGCAGCTTAGATCGGGACCAAGAGACCCAGTACTTC. Its translation is CASSLDRDQETQYF.

The CDR3 nucleotides read TGCAGCGTCCGGACTAGCGGGAGCTCCTACGAGCAGTACTTC. Its protein product is CSVRTSGSSYEQYF. The rearrangement joins TRBV29-1 to TRBJ2-7; 13 nucleotides line up with TRBD2. CDR1 and CDR2 (germline): SQVTM, ANQGSEA. This CDR3 spans 14 amino acids. V lost 6 bases to trimming and J lost 0 bases; unmatched junction nucleotides: 2.

The chain links TRBV28 to TRBJ1-1; D ambiguous. V lost 1 base and J lost 3, with 3 bases in between. CDR3 size: 12 residues. Germline CDR1 is MDHEN and CDR2 is SYDVKM. The CDR3 DNA reads as TGTGCCAGCAGTTTATCGTACACTGAAGCTTTCTTT. This encodes CASSLSYTEAFF.

V gene TRBV28 combines with J gene TRBJ1-1, with unresolved D. Per germline, CDR1 MDHEN and CDR2 SYDVKM. With 5 bases removed from V and 3 bases from J, the gap between germline ends came to 10 bases. The CDR3 covers 13 residues. The CDR3 here is CASSPSGHTEAFF. CDR3 sequence (DNA): TGTGCCAGCAGTCCCAGCGGGCACACTGAAGCTTTCTTT.

V gene TRBV7-2 combines with J gene TRBJ2-5, with TRBD2 as a possible D gene (7 bases). Between the trimmed V and J ends, which lost 3 bases and 4 bases, there was a span of 15 bases. Germline loops: CDR1 SGHTA, CDR2 FQGNSA. This CDR3 is 15 amino acids long. The DNA for the CDR3 is TGTGCCAGCAGCTTTTGGGGGGGGGCGGGAGAGACCCAGTACTTC. This gives the protein CASSFWGGAGETQYF.

Note on this clone: At one of its ends the junction is not consistent with the germline gene, which may arise from a read error. The chain joins TRBV27 to TRBJ2-6, with 11 bases identical to TRBD2. Germline V gives CDR1 MNHEY, CDR2 SMNVEV (reference sequence). This CDR3 is built from 17 residues. The CDR3 loop reads CASSRLAGTSGANGLTF. The CDR3 bases are TGTGCCAGCAGCCGACTAGCGGGAACCTCTGGGGCCAACGGCCTGACTTTC.

This rearrangement joins TRBV5-1 to TRBJ1-4, with D unclear. With 0 bases removed from V and 5 bases from J, the gap between germline ends came to 11 bases. CDR3 length: 15 amino acids. Germline CDR1 SGHRS, CDR2 YFSETQ. CDR3 sequence: CASSLGSGLNEKLFF. The CDR3 DNA reads TGCGCCAGCAGCTTGGGGTCCGGACTAAATGAAAAACTGTTTTTT.

The rearrangement uses TRBV15 and TRBJ2-3; 10 nucleotides align to TRBD2. The CDR3 is made up of 17 amino acids. Germline V gene data show CDR1 as LNHNV and CDR2 as YYDKDF (reference sequence). V gave up 0 bases and J gave up 2 bases; unmatched junction bases: 5. The CDR3 sequence is CATSRDRTSGPTDTQYF. Here the CDR3 DNA reads TGTGCCACCAGCAGAGATAGGACTAGCGGACCCACAGATACGCAGTATTTT.

Turning to this clone: At one boundary the junction diverges from the germline segment, which might be a read error. The chain joins TRBV7-9 to TRBJ2-6; 8 nucleotides match TRBD2. The CDR3 is made up of 18 amino acids. Germline values: CDR1 SEHNR, CDR2 FQNEAQ (reference sequence). The CDR3 DNA follows: TGTGCCAGCAGCTTAGCTACGGGGGGGAGCTCTGGGGCCAACGGCCTGACTTTC. This encodes CASSLATGGSSGANGLTF.

This chain connects TRBV15 to TRBJ2-5; 7 bases agree with TRBD1. TRBJ2-7 explains the end of the DNA better; the J call may be wrong. Germline V lookup: CDR1 LNHNV, CDR2 YYDKDF (reference sequence). The CDR3 spans 18 residues. The DNA of the CDR3 is TGTGCCACCGGCCTCCACCCTCTCGCCGGACAGGTGACCTACGAGCAGTACTTC. Protein sequence: CATGLHPLAGQVTYEQYF.

The chain recombines TRBV11-2 with TRBJ2-7, with D possibly being TRBD2 (5 bases). Germline V gene lookup returns CDR1 SGHAT and CDR2 FQNNGV. The CDR3 is 14 residues long. Trimming removed 6 bases from V and 6 bases from J, with 18 bases in between. CDR3 sequence reads: CASSPTIAIREQYF. The DNA for the CDR3 is TGTGCCAGCAGTCCGACGATAGCGATCCGCGAGCAGTACTTC.